This T cell receptor (beta chain) was profiled in a study of T cell repertoires in cytomegalovirus infection. Study-wide background: The authors used CMV epitopes that were HLA-C-restricted (recently identified) and HLA-B-restricted (well studied). Signatures in public TCR beta sequences pointed to both CMV infection and matching HLA type.

TCRdb reprocessed the reads via MiXCR and lists one record per CDR3 protein. The profile shows 310,000 or so distinct CDR3 sequences, roughly 25% of them singletons. As for this clonotype: What it binds is unknown.

Study-level findings and limits: Pooled public TCR beta family frequency picked out CMV carriers with the relevant HLA. HLA-C-restricted CMV-specific TCR beta clonotypes were dominant in the ex vivo response.

The receptor was derived from a human donor in good health (CMV status not recorded). Some clones in this sample may be carry-over from other donors' samples. The sequencing used cultured PBMCs, collected from culture after CMV antigen stimulation.

The CDR3 region has the DNA TGTGCCACCAGTGATCGGAGGGGGTTAGGTCAGCCCCAGCATTTT. It translates to CATSDRRGLGQPQHF. The chain links TRBV24-1 to TRBJ1-5; TRBD1 is a possible D gene (6 bases). Germline values: CDR1 KGHDR, CDR2 SFDVKD. Trimming removed 3 bases at V and 6 bases at J, with 14 bases between. CDR3 length: 15 amino acids.